The T cell receptor (beta chain) described here comes from a study of CD8+ T cells in alopecia areata. Study-wide background: Those patients who were treated received oral tofacitinib, which was given at 5 to 10 mg twice daily for moderate-to-severe alopecia areata. Study-level results: Across lesional scalp, and particularly alopecia totalis/universalis, clonality surpassed that of normal scalp.

A remark on this clone: Its antigen is unknown.

As for treatment: oral pan-JAK inhibitor, 5-10 mg twice daily. Collected material from alopecia areata patients comprised lesional scalp punch biopsies and peripheral blood. The CDR3 consists of 17 residues. Germline CDR1 SGHTA, CDR2 FQGNSA. V dropped 1 base and J dropped 0; count of bases not matched to a gene: 6. It was cDNA, reverse transcribed from extracted RNA, that served as the sequencing template. Profiling relied on immunoSEQ multiplex PCR, and the TCRdb table lists in-frame clones only, not all of them. The sample records about 190,000 clones, 60% being singletons. This chain joins TRBV7-2 and TRBJ2-7, with 10 bases matching TRBD2. The sample was CD4+ T cells sorted from blood, taken at week 24, from a patient treated with tofacitinib. The clonotype comes from a human donor with alopecia areata. The CDR3 DNA follows: TGTGCCAGCAGCTTAGTCCCTAGCGGGGGACTCTCCTACGAGCAGTACTTC. Encoded protein: CASSLVPSGGLSYEQYF.